The sample holds many counts of the clone carrying this TCR beta chain. V gave up 5 bases and J gave up 3 bases, with 13 bases separating them. The length of the CDR3 is 14 residues. As to time point: newly diagnosed GD, antithyroid drugs for less than 3 months. Making the TCR library involved RNA that had been extracted from PBMCs. These data are taken from a study of regulatory T cells in long-lasting Graves disease. CDR3 regions were amplified by Arm-PCR using iRepertoire HTBI primers to build TCR beta libraries. TCRdb re-called the multiplex PCR reads through MiXCR, storing one row per CDR3 protein. This sample has hundreds of thousands of distinct CDR3 sequences, with over 15% found just once. The sample was also reused in another study, on T cells in Graves' hyperthyroidism and ophthalmopathy. That source reports: Among the patients, aged 18 to 65, hyperthyroidism was newly diagnosed and had lasted under 2 months.

The receptor was derived from a man aged 40-49 years with Graves disease. Specimen: peripheral blood mononuclear cells (PBMCs), collected at new diagnosis, from a patient treated with antithyroid drugs. The rearrangement uses TRBV12-3 or TRBV12-4 and TRBJ1-1, with D tentatively TRBD1 (6 bases). The CDR3 nucleotides are TGTGCCAGCAGTAAACAGGGCTCGTACACTGAAGCTTTCTTT. This sequence encodes CASSKQGSYTEAFF.